The present T cell receptor beta chain was sequenced within a study of T cell responses to AZD1222 COVID-19 vaccine. Study findings and constraints: CD4 TCRs covered the whole spike, strongest at regions 160-218 and 743-854.

About this clone itself: No antigen is known for it.

Germline values: CDR1 SGDLS, CDR2 YYNGEE. The V and J ends lost 1 base and 0 bases respectively, with 10 bases between them. This CDR3 has 15 residues. Assay: immunoSEQ multiplex PCR; the TCRdb copy retains only in-frame clones and omits some. The sample consists of about 69,000 clones, around four fifths of them appearing once. The material was peripheral blood, obtained 28 days after the second AZD1222 dose. The chain joins TRBV9 to TRBJ1-1; D might be TRBD1 (6 bases). This TCR derives from an adult who received the AZD1222 COVID-19 vaccine. The CDR3 DNA reads TGTGCCAGCAGCGTAACAGGGTCCATGAACACTGAAGCTTTCTTT. As protein: CASSVTGSMNTEAFF.